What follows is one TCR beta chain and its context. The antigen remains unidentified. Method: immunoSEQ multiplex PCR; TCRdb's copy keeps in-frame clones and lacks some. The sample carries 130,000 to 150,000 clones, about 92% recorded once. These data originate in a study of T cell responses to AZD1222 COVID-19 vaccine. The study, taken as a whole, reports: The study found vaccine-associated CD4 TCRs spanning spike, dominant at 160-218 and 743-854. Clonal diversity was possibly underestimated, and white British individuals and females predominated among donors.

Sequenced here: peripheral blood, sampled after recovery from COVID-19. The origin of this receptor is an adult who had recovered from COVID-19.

The CDR3 is CASSLGQAPSYEQYF. The CDR3, as DNA: TGTGCCAGCAGCTTAGGTCAGGCACCCTCCTACGAGCAGTACTTC. The chain carries TRBV7-2 and TRBJ2-7; D is unclear. Germline CDR1 and CDR2: SGHTA and FQGNSA. Trimming left V 1 base short and J 0 bases short, with 10 bases between. There are 15 residues in the CDR3.